This note documents a single TCR beta chain sequence. What it binds is not known. The data were obtained in a study of cytomegalovirus exposure and HLA in healthy donors. Findings of the study overall: Cytomegalovirus status was reportedly diagnosed by the classifier with high specificity and sensitivity. In a later analysis, at a false discovery rate of 0.05, some 15,000 TCR beta sequences were associated with HLA alleles.

Vbeta (60) and Jbeta (13) primers were used in the PCR. Sequencing was performed with immunoSEQ multiplex PCR; in TCRdb, only in-frame clones are kept and a portion is missing. The sample's table shows 200,000 to 250,000 clones. In germline, CDR1 is KGHSH, CDR2 LQKENI. V was pared by 1 base and J by 5 bases, with 7 bases of the junction left unmatched. The CDR3 is 15 amino acids. All the people who gave samples were healthy bone marrow donors. The rearrangement links TRBV18 to TRBJ1-1, with 7 bases aligning to TRBD1. The specimen sequenced was PBMCs. The receptor was derived from a woman aged 25 to 39 in good health and CMV-seropositive. The CDR3 coding sequence is TGTGCCAGCTCACCACAGAGACAGGGTAGTACTGAAGCTTTCTTT. Its translation is CASSPQRQGSTEAFF.